The clone carrying this T cell receptor beta chain appeared once. Its antigen is still unknown. The sample is drawn from a study of T cell responses to AZD1222 COVID-19 vaccine. Regarding the study as a whole: Donors skewed white British and female; clonal diversity was possibly underestimated. Only after the peak T cell response were repertoires sampled. Of spike-specific TCRs, nearly half reportedly target regions left unmutated in variants. Recipients of two AZD1222 doses showed rising Spike-specific TCR breadth and depth.

The CDR3 loop spans 14 amino acids. Looked up from germline, CDR1 is SGHVS and CDR2 is FNYEAQ. Deletions cut 5 bases from V and 1 base from J, with 9 bases between. TCRdb's copy holds only in-frame clones and misses some; the assay was immunoSEQ multiplex PCR. The sample carries 110,000 to 150,000 clones, around 90% recorded once. The V and J genes are TRBV7-6 and TRBJ1-3, with D unclear. The sequences come from peripheral blood, collected 28 days after the second AZD1222 dose. This sequence was found in an adult who received the AZD1222 COVID-19 vaccine. The CDR3 sequence: CASSVGSSGNTIYF. The CDR3 DNA reads as TGTGCCAGCAGCGTGGGGTCATCTGGAAACACCATATATTTT.